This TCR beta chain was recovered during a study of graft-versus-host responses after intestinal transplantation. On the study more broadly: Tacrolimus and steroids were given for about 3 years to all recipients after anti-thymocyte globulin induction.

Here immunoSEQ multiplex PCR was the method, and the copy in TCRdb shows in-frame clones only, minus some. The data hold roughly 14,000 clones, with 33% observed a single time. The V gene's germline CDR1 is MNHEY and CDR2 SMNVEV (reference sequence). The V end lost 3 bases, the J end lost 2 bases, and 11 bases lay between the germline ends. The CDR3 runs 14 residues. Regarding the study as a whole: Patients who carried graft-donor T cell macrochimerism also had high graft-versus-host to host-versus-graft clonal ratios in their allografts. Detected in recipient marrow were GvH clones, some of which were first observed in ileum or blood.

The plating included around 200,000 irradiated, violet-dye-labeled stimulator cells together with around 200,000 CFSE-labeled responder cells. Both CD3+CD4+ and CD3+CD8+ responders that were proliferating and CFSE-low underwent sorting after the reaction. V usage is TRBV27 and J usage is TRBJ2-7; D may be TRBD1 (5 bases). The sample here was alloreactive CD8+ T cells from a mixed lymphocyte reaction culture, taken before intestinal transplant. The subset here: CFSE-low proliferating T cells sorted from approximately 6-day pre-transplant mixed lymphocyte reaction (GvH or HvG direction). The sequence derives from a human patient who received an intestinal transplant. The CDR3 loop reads CASSLGGAPYEQYF. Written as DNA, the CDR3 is TGTGCCAGCAGTTTGGGTGGGGCCCCCTACGAGCAGTACTTC.